The 27 T cell receptor beta chains reported below all come from one sample, sequenced in a study of T-cell memory formation after mild COVID-19. TCRdb fed the 5' RACE reads into MiXCR, producing one record per CDR3 protein. The sample contains roughly 480,000 distinct CDR3 sequences, more than 20% of which appear only once. Sequenced: PBMCs or a T cell subset sorted from them (not recorded which). Receptors originate from an adult woman who had mild COVID-19 (a few samples of this study predate the infection). Cell type and time point are not known.

This clonotype was counted between two and nine times. This chain joins TRBV30 and TRBJ2-1; D is possibly TRBD1 (5 bases). The germline V and J ends were trimmed by 0 bases and 12 bases, with 18 bases remaining between them. There are 14 residues in the CDR3. CDR1 and CDR2 from the germline V gene are GTSNPN and SVGIG (reference sequence). The CDR3 loop is CAWSVRRQGDGQFF. In DNA form, the CDR3 reads TGTGCCTGGAGTGTACGTAGGCAGGGCGATGGGCAGTTCTTC.

This chain uses TRBV7-3 with TRBJ2-1; 13 positions agree with TRBD2. This CDR3 spans 15 amino acids. Germline values: CDR1 SGHTA, CDR2 FQGTGA. V gave up 5 bases and J gave up 8 bases; unmatched junction bases: 6. Here the CDR3 DNA reads TGTGCCAGCAGCCCACTAGCGGGGGGGCTGTATGAGCAGTTCTTC. Its translation: CASSPLAGGLYEQFF.

A few counts support this clonotype. The V call is TRBV12-3 or TRBV12-4, the J call TRBJ2-2, with 7 bases matching TRBD1. V trimming: 2 bases; J trimming: 5 bases; junction bases outside the gene matches: 8. The CDR3 totals 16 residues. The CDR3, as DNA: TGTGCCAGCAGTTTACTAGTGATACAGGGGACCGGGGAGCTGTTTTTT. This translates into CASSLLVIQGTGELFF.

This clonotype was detected ten times or more. This sequence joins TRBV12-3 or TRBV12-4 and TRBJ1-1; 9 bases fit TRBD1. The CDR3 runs 19 residues. Trimming removed 7 bases from V and 0 bases from J; junction bases left unmatched: 18. The CDR3 reads CASTTITGGLKIVNTEAFF. The CDR3 DNA reads as TGTGCCAGCACCACCATTACAGGGGGCCTGAAGATTGTGAACACTGAAGCTTTCTTT.

This clonotype was seen only a few times. The rearrangement uses TRBV5-1 and TRBJ1-1; a weak D match, TRBD1 (5 bases). Germline CDR1 SGHRS, CDR2 YFSETQ. Trimming removed 3 bases from V and 4 bases from J, with 16 bases in between. This CDR3 spans 15 amino acids. The CDR3 nucleotides are TGCGCCAGCAGCTCAGAGACCCTAGGGGCCACTGAAGCTTTCTTT. Translated, it gives CASSSETLGATEAFF. The variable domain in full, with the rest retrieved from reference TRBV5-1 and TRBJ1-1, is KAGVTQTPRYLIKTRGQQVTLSCSPISGHRSVSWYQQTPGQGLQFLFEYFSETQRNKGNFPGRFSGRQFSNSRSEMNVSTLELGDSALYLCASSSETLGATEAFFGQGTRLTVV.

The chain employs TRBV20-1 and TRBJ2-1; TRBD1 might be the D (5 bases). The CDR3 loop spans 17 amino acids. Germline V CDR1 and CDR2: DFQATT, SNEGSKA (reference sequence). The V end lost 4 bases, the J end lost 6 bases, and 25 bases lay between the germline ends. The CDR3 region is CSAISRDSRIYVNEQFF. The CDR3, as DNA: TGCAGTGCTATCAGCCGTGACAGCCGAATTTACGTCAATGAGCAGTTCTTC.

The chain recombines TRBV3-1 with TRBJ1-2, with a weak D call TRBD1 (5 bases). V dropped 5 bases and J dropped 4 bases, with 23 bases sitting between them. The CDR3 loop spans 17 amino acids. The germline gives CDR1 LGHDT, CDR2 YNNKEL (reference sequence). This CDR3 is CASSSPLTGRNRYGYTF. For the CDR3, the DNA is TGTGCCAGCAGCTCACCTCTCACGGGACGGAACCGCTATGGCTACACCTTC.

This clonotype was picked up a small number of times. This rearrangement joins TRBV7-9 to TRBJ1-1, with D unclear. V dropped 2 bases and J dropped 1 base, with 14 bases sitting between them. This CDR3 has 16 residues. The germline gives CDR1 SEHNR, CDR2 FQNEAQ (reference sequence). In nucleotides, the CDR3 is TGTGCCAGCAGCTTATCTTTAGGCGGAGAGAACACTGAAGCTTTCTTT. Translated, it gives CASSLSLGGENTEAFF.

In the case of this clonotype: A much larger clone is a single base away; this may be a read error. The chain combines TRBV5-1 with TRBJ2-3; a weak D match, TRBD1 (6 bases). The germline V gene has CDR1 SGHRS and CDR2 YFSETQ. Trimming shortened V by 3 bases and J by 0 bases, and 8 bases separated the two germline ends. There are 14 residues in the CDR3. The CDR3, as DNA: TGCGCCAGCAGCTCAGGGGACAGCACAGATACGCAGTATTTT. Encoded protein: CASSSGDSTDTQYF.

This sequence joins TRBV5-5 and TRBJ2-3; 7 bases match TRBD2. The germline V gene has CDR1 SGHKS and CDR2 YYEKEE (reference sequence). The CDR3 has 16 residues. Germline trimming cut 2 bases from V and 2 bases from J; bases unmatched to any gene: 8. The CDR3 region is CASSFASGEYTDTQYF. CDR3 nucleotide sequence: TGTGCCAGCAGCTTTGCTAGCGGCGAATACACAGATACGCAGTATTTT.

This clonotype turned up a few times. The chain employs TRBV6-5 and TRBJ1-2, with D perhaps matching TRBD1 (5 bases). The germline V and J ends were trimmed by 8 bases and 8 bases, with 15 bases remaining between them. The CDR3 is made up of 12 amino acids. The germline V gene encodes CDR1 MNHEY and CDR2 SVGAGI. Here the CDR3 DNA reads TGTGCCAGCGGGAGGGGTTACGACGGCTACACCTTC. It is translated as CASGRGYDGYTF.

This clonotype was seen a handful of times. J is TRBJ2-3 and V is TRBV7-9; no clear D. This CDR3 has 12 residues. The germline V gene has CDR1 SEHNR and CDR2 FQNEAQ (reference sequence). The V end lost 1 base, the J end lost 6 bases, and 5 bases lay between the germline ends. Here the CDR3 reads CASSLEWDTQYF. In DNA form, the CDR3 reads TGTGCCAGCAGCTTAGAGTGGGATACGCAGTATTTT.

This clonotype was seen a handful of times. The chain joins TRBV15 to TRBJ1-2; D is ambiguous. Germline V gene data show CDR1 as LNHNV and CDR2 as YYDKDF (reference sequence). V lost 0 bases to trimming and J lost 0 bases, with 11 bases between them. The CDR3 is made up of 16 amino acids. CDR3: CATSRDGGASNYGYTF. The DNA of the CDR3 is TGTGCCACCAGCAGAGATGGAGGAGCTTCTAACTATGGCTACACCTTC.

The chain employs TRBV19 and TRBJ1-1; possibly TRBD1 for D (5 bases). The CDR3 is made up of 13 amino acids. Trimming pared 3 bases from V and 5 bases from J, leaving 10 bases between. The germline CDR1 and CDR2 sequences are LNHDA and SQIVND (reference sequence). The CDR3 nucleotides are TGTGCCAGTAGTATTCGGGGCGGGACTGAAGCTTTCTTT. It is translated as CASSIRGGTEAFF.

This clonotype turned up a few times. The rearrangement uses TRBV5-1 and TRBJ2-5; D remains unclear. Germline-derived CDR1 and CDR2 are SGHRS and YFSETQ. V lost 0 bases and J lost 5, with 14 bases in between. This CDR3 is built from 15 residues. The CDR3 bases are TGCGCCAGCAGCTTGGGGGGAACCCCCCCGGAGACCCAGTACTTC. Translated, it gives CASSLGGTPPETQYF. Full variable domain (rest looked up from reference TRBV5-1 and TRBJ2-5): KAGVTQTPRYLIKTRGQQVTLSCSPISGHRSVSWYQQTPGQGLQFLFEYFSETQRNKGNFPGRFSGRQFSNSRSEMNVSTLELGDSALYLCASSLGGTPPETQYFGPGTRLLVL.

This clonotype was detected only a few times. V gene TRBV18 combines with J gene TRBJ2-6; unclear D gene. The CDR3 contains 15 residues. V was shortened by 4 bases and J by 0 bases, with 7 bases between the two germline ends. Germline V gene lookup returns CDR1 KGHSH and CDR2 LQKENI. CDR3 region: CASSQVDSGANVLTF. The CDR3 DNA reads as TGTGCCAGCTCACAAGTCGACTCTGGGGCCAACGTCCTGACTTTC.

This clonotype occurred a few times. V and J are TRBV12-3 or TRBV12-4 and TRBJ1-5; weak D call: TRBD1 (5 bases). Trimming removed 8 bases from V and 4 bases from J, with 6 bases in between. The length of the CDR3 is 11 residues. CDR3 DNA: TGTGCCAGCGGGGGGAATCAGCCCCAGCATTTT. As protein: CASGGNQPQHF.

This clonotype was counted a few times. The genes are TRBV6-5 and TRBJ1-1; a possible D gene is TRBD1 (6 bases). V gave up 6 bases and J gave up 0 bases, with 11 bases separating them. This CDR3 has 14 residues. Germline V gene sequence: CDR1 MNHEY, CDR2 SVGAGI. As DNA, the CDR3 is TGTGCCAGCAGGAGGGACAACATGAACACTGAAGCTTTCTTT. This sequence encodes CASRRDNMNTEAFF.

V gene TRBV5-1 combines with J gene TRBJ2-3, with a weak D call TRBD1 (6 bases). Looked up from germline, CDR1 is SGHRS and CDR2 is YFSETQ. This CDR3 has 18 residues. Trimming took 4 bases from V and 0 from J, leaving 21 bases between them. The CDR3 is CASSQPYPTGTSTDTQYF. CDR3 bases: TGCGCCAGCAGCCAGCCATACCCGACAGGAACGAGCACAGATACGCAGTATTTT.

In its sample, this clonotype was seen a few times. The V and J genes are TRBV6-5 and TRBJ2-1, with D tentatively TRBD1 (5 bases). V lost 7 bases, J lost 6 bases, and 10 bases lay in between. The CDR3 loop spans 12 amino acids. Germline lookup yields CDR1 MNHEY and CDR2 SVGAGI. CDR3 sequence: CASTQQGNEQFF. CDR3 nucleotide sequence: TGTGCCAGCACCCAGCAGGGCAATGAGCAGTTCTTC.

In its sample, this clonotype was seen a few times. The rearrangement joins TRBV5-6 to TRBJ2-1; 13 bases align to TRBD2. CDR1 and CDR2 (germline): SGHDT, YYEEEE. The junction had 4 bases not matched to a gene; V was cut back by 7 bases and J by 0 bases. This CDR3 has 16 amino acids. The CDR3 protein is CASRLAGGYSYNEQFF. The CDR3 region has the DNA TGTGCCAGCCGACTAGCGGGAGGCTACTCCTACAATGAGCAGTTCTTC.

CDR3 protein: CAWTRVGTGELFF. In DNA form, the CDR3 reads TGTGCCTGGACCAGGGTTGGAACCGGGGAGCTGTTTTTT. The chain has TRBV30 and TRBJ2-2; D possibly corresponds to TRBD1 (5 bases). CDR3 size: 13 residues. Germline CDR1 GTSNPN, CDR2 SVGIG (reference sequence). Trimming stripped 4 bases from V and 5 bases from J, with 11 bases between.

The rearrangement uses TRBV4-3 and TRBJ2-6; possibly TRBD1 for D (6 bases). The ends were cut back, 0 bases at V and 5 bases at J, with 11 bases in the middle. This CDR3 spans 16 amino acids. The germline CDR1 and CDR2 sequences are LGHNA and YSLEER. For the CDR3, the DNA is TGCGCCAGCAGCCAAGAGGGGGCTACTTGGGCCAACGTCCTGACTTTC. It encodes CASSQEGATWANVLTF.

This clonotype was picked up a small number of times. This sequence joins TRBV5-1 and TRBJ1-1; tentatively, D is TRBD1 (6 bases). Trimming removed 0 bases at V and 4 bases at J, with 13 bases between. The CDR3 covers 15 residues. Germline CDR1 is SGHRS and CDR2 is YFSETQ. In DNA form, the CDR3 reads TGCGCCAGCAGCTTGGTTCAGGGGCAGGTCACTGAAGCTTTCTTT. Protein sequence: CASSLVQGQVTEAFF. The complete variable domain, with remaining parts taken from reference TRBV5-1 and TRBJ1-1, reads KAGVTQTPRYLIKTRGQQVTLSCSPISGHRSVSWYQQTPGQGLQFLFEYFSETQRNKGNFPGRFSGRQFSNSRSEMNVSTLELGDSALYLCASSLVQGQVTEAFFGQGTRLTVV.

This clonotype appeared a few times. The V gene is TRBV6-5, the J gene TRBJ1-1, with a tentative D call TRBD1 (6 bases). CDR1 and CDR2 (germline): MNHEY, SVGAGI. V gave up 6 bases and J gave up 1 base, with 12 bases separating them. There are 14 residues in the CDR3. Here the CDR3 DNA reads TGTGCCAGCAGCCCCGGGACACAGAACACTGAAGCTTTCTTT. Protein: CASSPGTQNTEAFF.

V and J are TRBV29-1 and TRBJ2-1; tentative D call: TRBD2 (6 bases). Per the germline V gene, CDR1 is SQVTM and CDR2 is ANQGSEA. This CDR3 has 13 residues. The ends were cut back, 5 bases at V and 10 bases at J, with 18 bases in the middle. DNA for the CDR3: TGCAGCGTTTCCTGGGGGGATAGGGGCGAGCAGTTCTTC. It translates to CSVSWGDRGEQFF.

As DNA, the CDR3 is TGTGCCAGCAGCGTCGGGGTAGTCTCTGAAGCTTTCTTT. Encoded protein: CASSVGVVSEAFF. V gene TRBV9 combines with J gene TRBJ1-1, with D unresolved. Trimming cost V 2 bases and J 6 bases, with 11 bases left between them. This CDR3 has 13 amino acids. From germline, CDR1 is SGDLS and CDR2 YYNGEE.